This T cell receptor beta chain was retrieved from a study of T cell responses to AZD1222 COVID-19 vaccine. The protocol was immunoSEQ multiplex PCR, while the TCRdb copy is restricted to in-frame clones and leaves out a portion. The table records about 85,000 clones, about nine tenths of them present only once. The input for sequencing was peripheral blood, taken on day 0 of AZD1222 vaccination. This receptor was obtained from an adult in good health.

The CDR3 is CASTIQGSSEKGYTF. The CDR3 region has the DNA TGTGCCAGCACGATTCAGGGCTCGTCGGAAAAAGGCTACACCTTC. The chain employs TRBV6-5 and TRBJ1-2, with D possibly matching TRBD1 (5 bases). V lost 7 bases and J 8 bases, leaving 23 bases between the germline ends. Germline V lookup: CDR1 MNHEY, CDR2 SVGAGI. The CDR3 is 15 residues long.